This T cell receptor beta chain was retrieved from a study of breast tumors, draining lymph nodes, adjacent tissues. Whole-study findings and limits: Findings are consistent with lymph node origin and intratumoral expansion of most tumor T cells. Luminal-like breast cancer showed significantly higher tumor–nontumor repertoire similarity than basal-like. Data only fit, rather than demonstrated, lymph node origin of most tumor T cells.

Samples came from axillary lymph nodes draining the breast cancer. The CDR3 is made up of 11 amino acids. V lost 0 bases, J lost 8 bases, and 7 bases lay in between. Looked up from germline, CDR1 is GTSNPN and CDR2 is SVGIG (reference sequence). For this clonotype: The antigen remains undetermined.

Using its own MiXCR run on the multiplex PCR reads, TCRdb lists one record per CDR3 protein. The repertoire consists of about 230,000 distinct CDR3 sequences, with less than 40% occurring once and the leading ten covering 1.1% to 1.5%. Material: axillary lymph node tissue. The receptor's source is a female donor with breast cancer. Some clones in this sample may be carry-over from other donors' samples. This chain joins TRBV30 and TRBJ1-1, with unresolved D. CDR3 in DNA: TGTGCCTGGAGTGTACACGGGGAAGCTTTCTTT. Residues: CAWSVHGEAFF.